Below, one TCR beta chain is given with its context. It has no known antigen specificity. Qualities for individual bases were not recorded, and no much larger clone is one base off. The data are from a study of PD-1 blockade in classical Hodgkin lymphoma (dated by TCRdb to between 2020 and 2021). With regard to the full study: Nivolumab dosing was 3 mg/kg intravenously every 2 weeks, continuing until either disease progression or unacceptable toxicity. A peripheral blood immune signature of response to PD-1 blockade in classical Hodgkin lymphoma was defined using TCR beta sequencing and CyTOF.

The junction shows trimming of 4 bases on V and 3 bases on J, plus 14 bases between the germline ends. The cysteine opens and the phenylalanine closes a CDR3 of 14 amino acids. Of the read, only the CDR3 DNA is kept; its 42 bases are in frame from base 1. The germline V gene encodes CDR1 SGHKS and CDR2 YYEKEE (reference sequence). General conclusions and limits of the study: The study covered only a single clinical trial cohort, and the causes of the repertoire differences, possibly disease activity or prior therapy, were still not defined. Patients starting nivolumab less than 1 year after ASCT had lower diversity and were excluded from later analyses to avoid confounding by immune reconstitution. Trial patients achieving complete response had baseline diversity similar to newly diagnosed patients, whereas partial responders and progressors had significantly lower diversity. By C4D1, a significant rise was seen in CD4+ TCR diversity but not in CD8+ TCR diversity (p=0.0027 vs p=0.16), and the rise was most apparent among complete responders (p=0.02). Baseline TCR diversity was reported as lower in newly diagnosed patients than in healthy donors, and lower still in relapsed/refractory patients.

Genomic DNA was isolated using the Qiagen DNeasy kit from unsorted PBMCs as well as from negatively selected CD4+ and CD8+ fractions. Amplification of TCR beta CDR3 regions was done by immunoSEQ multiplex PCR with primers that anneal to V and J segments. A synthetic immune receptor repertoire was used to minimize amplification bias, and any residual bias was removed computationally once sequencing was done. The source study handled its data this way. Repertoire diversity was quantified as the Shannon entropy index using custom Python scripts. The unsorted, CD4+ and CD8+ repertoires were each analyzed separately, with the exception of combined analyses, where CD4+ and CD8+ sequences were merged in silico. Clonal expansion was defined as a frequency increase of at least 2-fold after treatment compared with C1D1, and clones undetected at baseline were assigned a pseudocount of 0.5. Singleton clones were defined as clones with 0 or 1 copy at C1D1, and non-singleton clones were defined as clones with 2 or more copies. Clones expanded in unsorted samples were labelled as CD4+, CD8+ or unknown by matching protein sequences in sorted samples from the same patient. Wilcoxon tests on paired samples were used to test diversity changes from C1D1 to C4D1. TCRdb provides this immuneACCESS table in a form limited to in-frame rearrangements. Some clones are lacking; in checked studies, under half of them reflect an unresolved V gene, and why the rest are absent is not known. V and J calls and clone size are copied from that table; D and trimming were computed from the DNA. For this sample there are 20,000 to 25,000 clones; 72% appear just once. Roughly 27% of the sample is in the top ten clones.

The sample's time point label, decoded: cycle 4 day 1 (C4D1), after more than 5 weeks of nivolumab. Relapse after autologous stem cell transplantation had occurred in all trial patients, and cohorts A, B and C were distinguished by prior brentuximab vedotin exposure. The trial cohort included roughly 60 patients with relapsed/refractory classical Hodgkin lymphoma, and each patient had a best overall response of complete response, partial response or progressive disease. Trial patients were treated with single-agent nivolumab in the multi-cohort phase II CheckMate 205 trial. An independent review committee assessed best overall response using the 2007 International Working Group response criteria. Trial PBMCs were collected immediately before nivolumab initiation (C1D1) and during therapy at cycle 2 day 1 and cycle 4 day 1. Peripheral blood was collected in 8 mL Vacutainer Cell Preparation Tubes, from which PBMCs were isolated by centrifugation and then cryopreserved.

This chain joins TRBV5-5 to TRBJ2-7; possibly the D gene is TRBD1, per 7 matching bases. Specimen: peripheral blood mononuclear cells (PBMCs), collected before the fourth cycle of nivolumab. This receptor was identified in a human donor with classical Hodgkin lymphoma. The nucleotide sequence reads as follows: TGTGCCAGCAGCCCAGGGGGGCTCGGCTACGAGCAGTACTTC. Its coded protein is CASSPGGLGYEQYF.